The 22 T cell receptor beta chains listed next were all sequenced from one sample in a study of tumor-infiltrating lymphocytes in primary liver carcinoma. A constant-region primer served to make TCR beta cDNA from about 0.45 ug total RNA. Investigators got TCR beta libraries out of three nested multiplex PCR rounds, done with slightly modified ARM-PCR. A C-beta reverse primer was combined with TRBV1-TRBV30 forward primers in the first two PCR rounds, and each round had around 11 cycles. TCRdb reprocessed the multiplex PCR reads via MiXCR and lists one record per CDR3 protein. Among fewer than 250,000 distinct CDR3 sequences listed, 65% were seen once. The researchers obtained blood RNA from unsorted whole blood and also extracted germline DNA. Sequenced: peripheral blood. The receptors come from a woman in her fifties or sixties with primary liver carcinoma and hepatitis B virus infection.

Concerning this clonotype itself: Possible read error: a much larger clone is one base away. The chain carries TRBV12-5 and TRBJ1-2; D is unresolved. CDR1 is LGHNT, CDR2 FRNRAP, per germline. The CDR3 extends over 11 amino acids. In DNA, the CDR3 is TGTGATAGTGAGGGCCCTGAGGGCTACACCTTC. It translates to CDSEGPEGYTF.

In its sample, this clonotype was seen a few times. The rearrangement links TRBV6-4 to TRBJ2-3; D is uncertain. The ends were cut back, 4 bases at V and 0 bases at J, with 11 bases in the middle. This CDR3 has 15 residues. CDR1 and CDR2 (germline): MRHNA, SNTAGT. For the CDR3, the DNA is TGTGCCAGCAGTGCTGGTGTTTCCAGCACAGATACGCAGTATTTT. Translated, it gives CASSAGVSSTDTQYF.

The rearrangement links TRBV11-3 to TRBJ2-2; possible D gene TRBD1, 5 bases. The V gene's germline CDR1 is SGHNT and CDR2 YENEEA. CDR3 size: 13 residues. The CDR3 sequence is CISSPQGLRELFF. The CDR3 nucleotides are TGTATCAGCAGCCCTCAGGGCTTACGGGAGCTGTTTTTT.

This clonotype was picked up many times. The V gene is TRBV11-2, the J gene TRBJ1-1; D ambiguous. CDR3 length equals 15 residues. V lost 5 bases, J lost 1 base, and 14 bases lay in between. Germline values: CDR1 SGHAT, CDR2 FQNNGV. The CDR3 loop reads CASSPIRGRNTEAFF. As DNA, the CDR3 is TGTGCCAGCAGCCCGATTAGAGGGCGGAACACTGAAGCTTTCTTT.

A remark on this clonotype: It may be a read error: a sequence one base away is much more abundant. The chain couples TRBV4-2 to TRBJ2-7, with D possibly TRBD2 on 5 matching bases. CDR1 and CDR2 from the germline V gene are LGHNA and YNFKEQ. The CDR3 spans 15 residues. V lost 4 bases and J 5 bases, leaving 18 bases between the germline ends. The CDR3 bases are TGTGCCAGCAGCCGTGGTCGAGGCGGGTGCGACGAGCAGTACTTC. Encoded protein: CASSRGRGGCDEQYF.

This clonotype was counted at least ten times. The rearrangement joins TRBV12-3 or TRBV12-4 to TRBJ2-7; 8 bases fit TRBD2. The CDR3 covers 14 residues. V trimming: 3 bases; J trimming: 2 bases; junction bases outside the gene matches: 3. The CDR3 sequence is CASSFRREAYEQYF. The CDR3 DNA follows: TGTGCCAGCAGTTTCCGGCGGGAGGCCTACGAGCAGTACTTC.

V is TRBV6-5 and J is TRBJ2-5; D remains unclear. From germline, CDR1 is MNHEY and CDR2 SVGAGI. Trimming pared 5 bases from V and 1 base from J, leaving 17 bases between. There are 16 residues in the CDR3. The CDR3 DNA reads TGTGCCAGCAGTCTCCATCCGCTGGGCGGCCAAGAGACCCAGTACTTC. Translating it yields CASSLHPLGGQETQYF.

The rearrangement uses TRBV29-1 and TRBJ2-1; 12 nucleotides line up with TRBD1. The CDR3 runs to 16 residues. Germline CDR1 and CDR2: SQVTM and ANQGSEA. The CDR3 region has the DNA TGCAGTGCCCCGGGACAGGGGGCCGGAATCACAAGAGGGCAGTTCTTC. Translating gives CSAPGQGAGITRGQFF.

Comments on this clonotype: This could be a read error, since a much larger clone is one nucleotide away. The chain employs TRBV6-8 and TRBJ2-7, with TRBD2 as a possible D gene (5 bases). V lost 6 bases, J lost 1 base, and 10 bases lay in between. The CDR3 is made up of 13 amino acids. Germline V lookup: CDR1 MNHGY, CDR2 SAAAGT. CDR3 amino acids: CASRSTISYEQYF. Here the CDR3 DNA reads TGTGCCAGCAGGTCGACTATTTCCTACGAGCAGTACTTC.

Comment on this clonotype: The junction shows a germline mismatch at one end, possibly a read error. The chain uses TRBV11-2 and TRBJ2-5, with TRBD2 matching 8 bases. CDR1 and CDR2 (germline): SGHAT, FQNNGV. The length of the CDR3 is 13 residues. The CDR3 here is CASGLNRGGTQYF. CDR3 nucleotide sequence: TGTGCCAGCGGCTTAAACCGGGGGGGGACCCAGTACTTC.

The V gene is TRBV11-1, the J gene TRBJ2-1, with TRBD2 identical over 13 bases. J lost 7 bases, V lost 10 bases, and 10 bases had no gene match. Per germline, CDR1 SGHAT and CDR2 FQDESV (reference sequence). The CDR3 spans 15 residues. The CDR3 region has the DNA TGTGCCATCAAAATGGGGACTAGCGGGGAAAATGAGCAGTTCTTC. This gives the protein CAIKMGTSGENEQFF.

The rearrangement joins TRBV5-1 to TRBJ2-7; TRBD2 matches at 9 bases. Looked up from germline, CDR1 is SGHRS and CDR2 is YFSETQ. Unmatched junction bases numbered 5, after V lost 6 bases and J lost 1 base. The CDR3 has 14 amino acids. CDR3 sequence reads: CASNFLAGSYEQYF. For the CDR3, the DNA is TGCGCCAGCAACTTTCTAGCGGGATCCTACGAGCAGTACTTC.

This clonotype was detected once. In this CDR3 the conserved last residue, phenylalanine or tryptophan, is missing, so a read error is likely. The chain recombines TRBV4-1 with TRBJ1-6; D unclear. The ends were cut back, 8 bases at V and 6 bases at J, with 14 bases in the middle. Looked up from germline, CDR1 is MGHRA and CDR2 is YSYEKL. The CDR3 covers 14 residues. CDR3 residues: CASGDGEVNSPLHI. The CDR3 DNA reads as TGCGCCAGCGGAGACGGGGAGGTTAATTCACCCCTCCACATT.

About this clonotype: The final CDR3 position lacks the conserved phenylalanine or tryptophan, pointing to a likely read error. The chain employs TRBV7-9 and TRBJ2-5, with 9 bases aligning to TRBD2. CDR3 size: 15 residues. The J segment lost 5 bases and the V segment lost 4 bases, leaving 8 bases of the junction unmatched. Germline CDR1 reads SEHNR; CDR2 reads FQNEAQ (reference sequence). DNA of the CDR3: TGTGCCAGCAGCTATCGGGCTAGCGGGATTGAGACCCAGTACATC. This translates into CASSYRASGIETQYI.

As regards this clonotype: Possible read error: a much larger clone is one base away. This chain connects TRBV5-5 to TRBJ2-5; 8 positions agree with TRBD1. This CDR3 is built from 13 residues. Per germline, CDR1 SGHKS and CDR2 YYEKEE (reference sequence). In DNA, the CDR3 is TGTGCCGGCAGCTTGACAGGGGAAGAGACCCAGTACTTC. Translated, it gives CAGSLTGEETQYF. The full variable domain, rest sourced from reference TRBV5-5 and TRBJ2-5, is DAGVTQSPTHLIKTRGQQVTLRCSPISGHKSVSWYQQVLGQGPQFIFQYYEKEERGRGNFPDRFSARQFPNYSSELNVNALLLGDSALYLCAGSLTGEETQYFGPGTRLLVL.

Remarks on this clonotype: A read error may explain this, as a much larger clone is one base away. The chain combines TRBV6-1 with TRBJ2-1; TRBD1 might be the D (5 bases). The CDR3 length is 14 residues. Germline V gene sequence: CDR1 MNHNS, CDR2 SASEGT. The CDR3 loop is CASSKDSLYNKQFF. The CDR3, as DNA: TGTGCCAGCAGTAAAGACAGCCTCTACAATAAGCAGTTCTTC.

As to this clonotype: Germline is not matched at one junction end, which may reflect a read error. This chain connects TRBV7-8 to TRBJ2-5; possibly TRBD1 or TRBD2 for D (5 bases each). The V gene's germline CDR1 is SGHVS and CDR2 FQNEAQ. CDR3 length: 15 amino acids. CDR3 coding DNA: TGTGCCAGCAGCTTACCCTCTCGAGGGGCAGAGACCCAGAACTTT. Protein sequence: CASSLPSRGAETQNF.

Ten or more counts support this clonotype. The chain has TRBV29-1 and TRBJ1-2; D unresolved. This CDR3 has 18 residues. In germline, CDR1 is SQVTM, CDR2 ANQGSEA. The V gene lost 6 bases and the J gene lost 3 bases, with 29 bases spanning the gap. CDR3 in amino acids: CSVGGQFPSVDMDYGYTF. CDR3 sequence (DNA): TGCAGCGTCGGAGGCCAGTTCCCGTCTGTTGATATGGACTATGGCTACACCTTC.

In the case of this clonotype: One junction end does not reproduce the germline sequence, and a read error may be involved. The J gene is TRBJ2-1, the V gene TRBV6-5; tentative D call: TRBD1 (5 bases). Germline CDR1 MNHEY, CDR2 SVGAGI. The CDR3 runs 16 residues. CDR3 bases: TGTGACAGCAGTTACCAAAAGGCAGGGACCTACAATGAGCAGTTCTTC. Amino acids: CDSSYQKAGTYNEQFF.

This chain uses TRBV11-1 with TRBJ2-5; 10 bases map to TRBD1. J was trimmed by 2 bases and V by 5 bases; bases with no gene match: 8. In germline, CDR1 is SGHAT, CDR2 FQDESV (reference sequence). There are 16 residues in the CDR3. The CDR3 loop reads CASSQGQGVIQETQYF. The CDR3 coding sequence is TGTGCCAGCAGCCAAGGACAGGGGGTAATTCAAGAGACCCAGTACTTC.

This clonotype was found once. This is likely a read error, given that the CDR3 carries no conserved phenylalanine or tryptophan at its end. The chain links TRBV29-1 to TRBJ2-6; maybe TRBD1 (5 bases). The CDR3 has 14 residues. Germline V gene sequence: CDR1 SQVTM, CDR2 ANQGSEA. The CDR3 here is CSVSQEIGADVLTI. DNA for the CDR3: TGCAGCGTTAGTCAGGAAATTGGGGCCGACGTCCTGACTATC.

This clonotype was seen many times. The chain joins TRBV12-3 or TRBV12-4 to TRBJ1-1; D uncertain. V shed 7 bases and J shed 0 bases, with 9 bases lying between them. CDR3 length: 13 residues. CDR3 sequence: CASIGSLNTEAFF. CDR3 sequence (DNA): TGTGCCAGCATAGGGAGTCTGAACACTGAAGCTTTCTTT.